These 31 T cell receptor beta chains share one sample of origin, sequenced in a study of CD8 T cells in Susac syndrome. Random hexamers were used to reverse transcribe the RNA input (about 0.5 to 1 ug). TCRdb independently ran MiXCR on the immunoSEQ multiplex PCR reads; one entry per CDR3 protein. The table lists 150,000 to 200,000 distinct CDR3 sequences, roughly 94% of them singletons. The sequencing sample was made of CD4+ T cells from PBMCs. The receptors were sampled from a human donor with multiple sclerosis.

The CDR3 loop reads CASQPGQGANQPQHF. The CDR3 DNA reads as TGTGCCAGTCAACCGGGACAGGGGGCGAATCAGCCCCAGCATTTT. The V gene is TRBV6-2 or TRBV6-3, the J gene TRBJ1-5, with 12 bases identical to TRBD1. In germline, CDR1 is MNHEY, CDR2 SVGEGT. CDR3 size: 15 residues. J lost 4 bases, V lost 9 bases, and 7 bases had no gene match.

The chain couples TRBV9 to TRBJ2-7; D tentatively reads TRBD1 or TRBD2 (6 bases each). The CDR3 covers 17 residues. The germline V and J ends were trimmed by 0 bases and 2 bases, with 18 bases remaining between them. Germline V lookup: CDR1 SGDLS, CDR2 YYNGEE. CDR3 protein: CASSVGSEGVSPYEQYF. The CDR3, as DNA: TGTGCCAGCAGCGTAGGCTCGGAGGGGGTGTCCCCCTACGAGCAGTACTTC. Variable domain in full (rest from reference TRBV9 and TRBJ2-7): DSGVTQTPKHLITATGQRVTLRCSPRSGDLSVYWYQQSLDQGLQFLIQYYNGEERAKGNILERFSAQQFPDLHSELNLSSLELGDSALYFCASSVGSEGVSPYEQYFGPGTRLTVT.

The chain couples TRBV28 to TRBJ2-1; 7 nucleotides align to TRBD1. The CDR3 is 16 amino acids. Germline V gene sequence: CDR1 MDHEN, CDR2 SYDVKM. J lost 3 bases, V lost 5 bases, and 10 bases had no gene match. The CDR3 protein is CASSIPGTAIYNEQFF. The CDR3 DNA reads TGTGCCAGCAGTATTCCCGGGACAGCGATCTACAATGAGCAGTTCTTC.

This chain links TRBV9 with TRBJ2-2; D remains unclear. CDR3 size: 16 residues. Germline CDR1 is SGDLS and CDR2 is YYNGEE. The V and J ends lost 2 bases and 5 bases respectively, with 16 bases between them. CDR3 protein: CASSVGRTSRTGELFF. The CDR3, as DNA: TGTGCCAGCAGCGTCGGCCGGACGAGTCGGACCGGGGAGCTGTTTTTT.

This sequence joins TRBV9 and TRBJ1-4, with D possibly being TRBD1 (6 bases). Trimming took off 4 bases at V and 0 bases at J, with 13 bases between the two ends. Germline loops: CDR1 SGDLS, CDR2 YYNGEE. The CDR3 is 16 residues long. The CDR3 sequence is CASSSRGGTTNEKLFF. The CDR3 bases are TGTGCCAGCAGCTCACGAGGGGGTACAACTAATGAAAAACTGTTTTTT.

The chain combines TRBV7-3 with TRBJ1-2; D ambiguous. The length of the CDR3 is 13 residues. Germline V gene data show CDR1 as SGHTA and CDR2 as FQGTGA. Trimming removed 6 bases at V and 4 bases at J, with 12 bases between. This chain's CDR3 is CASSQDLGYGYTF. CDR3 DNA sequence: TGTGCCAGCAGTCAAGACCTAGGCTATGGCTACACCTTC.

The chain recombines TRBV30 with TRBJ2-7, with 7 positions matching TRBD2. In germline, CDR1 is GTSNPN, CDR2 SVGIG (reference sequence). The V segment lost 5 bases and the J segment 3 bases; nucleotides outside the gene matches: 7. This CDR3 has 13 amino acids. In DNA, the CDR3 is TGTGCCTGGGCTCGCGGGGGAAACTACGAGCAGTACTTC. This encodes CAWARGGNYEQYF.

This chain uses TRBV5-1 with TRBJ1-5; TRBD1 aligns across 8 bases. The germline V gene has CDR1 SGHRS and CDR2 YFSETQ. V was clipped by 2 bases and J by 10 bases; unmatched bases: 11. The CDR3 runs to 15 residues. The CDR3 here is CASSLGGAGGSPQHF. CDR3 sequence (DNA): TGCGCCAGCAGCTTAGGAGGGGCAGGGGGCTCTCCCCAGCATTTT.

The table lists this clonotype with a count of one. The chain is built from TRBV15 and TRBJ1-5, with D maybe TRBD1 (6 bases). V gave up 1 base and J gave up 7 bases, with 11 bases separating them. The CDR3 covers 14 residues. In germline, CDR1 is LNHNV, CDR2 YYDKDF (reference sequence). The CDR3 DNA reads as TGTGCCACCAGCAGAGTAGGCAGGGGACAGCCCCAGCATTTT. This encodes CATSRVGRGQPQHF.

V usage is TRBV3-1 and J usage is TRBJ1-5, with TRBD1 matching 8 bases. CDR1 LGHDT and CDR2 YNNKEL come from the germline V gene (reference sequence). V trimming: 5 bases; J trimming: 6 bases; junction bases outside the gene matches: 9. The CDR3 length is 15 residues. The CDR3 spells CASSGSTGVGQPQHF. The CDR3 DNA follows: TGTGCCAGCAGCGGGTCGACAGGGGTGGGTCAGCCCCAGCATTTT.

This clonotype is a singleton in its sample. J is TRBJ2-2 and V is TRBV9; TRBD2 matches 10 bases. Trimming at V came to 0 bases and at J to 2 bases, leaving 4 bases not matched to a gene. Germline V gives CDR1 SGDLS, CDR2 YYNGEE. CDR3 length: 17 amino acids. The chain's CDR3 is CASSVVSSGGNTGELFF. The CDR3 bases are TGTGCCAGCAGCGTAGTTTCTAGCGGGGGAAACACCGGGGAGCTGTTTTTT.

The chain combines TRBV4-2 with TRBJ2-7; D assignment may be TRBD1 or TRBD2 (5 bases each). The CDR3 contains 16 residues. The V gene lost 0 bases and the J gene lost 6 bases, with 18 bases spanning the gap. The germline CDR1 and CDR2 sequences are LGHNA and YNFKEQ. As DNA, the CDR3 is TGTGCCAGCAGCCAAGATATGCAGGTGAGGGGCGGCGAGCAGTACTTC. It yields the protein CASSQDMQVRGGEQYF.

The V call is TRBV2, the J call TRBJ2-5; perhaps TRBD1 as D (6 bases). V lost 5 bases to trimming and J lost 5 bases, with 9 bases between them. This CDR3 is 12 amino acids long. Germline V lookup: CDR1 SNHLY, CDR2 FYNNEI. The CDR3 spells CASSSGAETQYF. In DNA, the CDR3 is TGTGCCAGCAGTTCAGGGGCGGAGACCCAGTACTTC. The whole variable domain, filled in from reference TRBV2 and TRBJ2-5, reads EPEVTQTPSHQVTQMGQEVILRCVPISNHLYFYWYRQILGQKVEFLVSFYNNEISEKSEIFDDQFSVERPDGSNFTLKIRSTKLEDSAMYFCASSSGAETQYFGPGTRLLVL.

In its sample, this clonotype was seen once. The chain combines TRBV29-1 with TRBJ2-2; D unclear. From germline, CDR1 is SQVTM and CDR2 ANQGSEA. V dropped 4 bases and J dropped 4 bases, with 10 bases sitting between them. The CDR3 is 13 amino acids. The CDR3 DNA is TGCAGCGTTGTGGTGATCGGCACCGGGGAGCTGTTTTTT. Protein sequence: CSVVVIGTGELFF.

V gene TRBV20-1 combines with J gene TRBJ2-5; 8 nucleotides match TRBD2. V shed 0 bases and J 3 bases; nucleotides not matched to a gene: 6. The germline V gene encodes CDR1 DFQATT and CDR2 SNEGSKA (reference sequence). CDR3 length: 15 amino acids. Here the CDR3 reads CSARDLKLAEETQYF. CDR3 coding DNA: TGCAGTGCTAGAGATCTTAAACTAGCGGAAGAGACCCAGTACTTC.

This sequence joins TRBV7-9 and TRBJ2-7; tentatively, D is TRBD1 (5 bases). CDR3 length: 14 amino acids. Germline-derived CDR1 and CDR2 are SEHNR and FQNEAQ (reference sequence). V was cut by 5 bases and J by 6 bases, with 17 bases left in between. In DNA, the CDR3 is TGTGCCAGCAGCCCCTATCGTATGGGGCTCGAGCAGTACTTC. This gives the protein CASSPYRMGLEQYF. The variable domain in full, completed from reference TRBV7-9 and TRBJ2-7, reads DTGVSQNPRHKITKRGQNVTFRCDPISEHNRLYWYRQTLGQGPEFLTYFQNEAQLEKSRLLSDRFSAERPKGSFSTLEIQRTEQGDSAMYLCASSPYRMGLEQYFGPGTRLTVT.

The V gene is TRBV29-1, the J gene TRBJ2-5; no firm D call. The CDR3 is 13 residues long. Germline CDR1 SQVTM, CDR2 ANQGSEA. V dropped 0 bases and J dropped 4 bases, with 9 bases sitting between them. The CDR3 nucleotides read TGCAGCGTTGAAGAAGGCAGAGGAGAGACCCAGTACTTC. Its translation: CSVEEGRGETQYF.

This CDR3 reads CSAGPAGEREQYF. The CDR3, as DNA: TGCAGCGCCGGGCCGGCGGGGGAAAGGGAGCAGTACTTC. This chain uses TRBV29-1 with TRBJ2-7, with 7 bases identical to TRBD2. The CDR3 length is 13 residues. Germline V CDR1 and CDR2: SQVTM, ANQGSEA. With 7 bases clipped from V and 7 bases from J, the junction kept 13 bases outside the gene matches.

This clonotype was picked up one time. The J gene is TRBJ2-7, the V gene TRBV14, with D hard to call. Germline CDR1 and CDR2: SGHDN and FVKESK. The CDR3 has 11 residues. V was pared by 5 bases and J by 3 bases, with 5 bases between. CDR3 amino acids: CASSNIYEQYF. CDR3 in DNA: TGTGCCAGCAGCAACATCTACGAGCAGTACTTC.

The chain joins TRBV12-5 to TRBJ2-7, with D uncertain. With 5 bases removed from V and 2 bases from J, the gap between germline ends came to 10 bases. This CDR3 is 13 amino acids long. From germline, CDR1 is LGHNT and CDR2 FRNRAP. The CDR3 DNA sequence: TGTGCTAGTGGTCATGGAGATACCTACGAGCAGTACTTC. The encoded protein is CASGHGDTYEQYF.

The genes are TRBV29-1 and TRBJ1-5; no definite D call. V lost 6 bases and J lost 6, with 15 bases in between. Germline-derived CDR1 and CDR2 are SQVTM and ANQGSEA. The CDR3 spans 13 residues. The chain's CDR3 is CSVALGGGQPQHF. CDR3 DNA: TGCAGCGTGGCACTTGGTGGAGGTCAGCCCCAGCATTTT.

The V and J genes are TRBV28 and TRBJ2-5, with a weak D call TRBD1 (6 bases). The CDR3 covers 17 residues. Germline CDR1 reads MDHEN; CDR2 reads SYDVKM. V lost 2 bases and J 3 bases, leaving 19 bases between the germline ends. CDR3 nucleotides: TGTGCCAGCAGTTTACGCAACCCCGGGACAAAGAAAGAGACCCAGTACTTC. It is translated as CASSLRNPGTKKETQYF. The variable domain in full, completed from reference TRBV28 and TRBJ2-5, reads DVKVTQSSRYLVKRTGEKVFLECVQDMDHENMFWYRQDPGLGLRLIYFSYDVKMKEKGDIPEGYSVSREKKERFSLILESASTNQTSMYLCASSLRNPGTKKETQYFGPGTRLLVL.

The chain is built from TRBV29-1 and TRBJ2-5, with 7 positions matching TRBD2. Germline CDR1 SQVTM, CDR2 ANQGSEA. This CDR3 is 11 amino acids long. Germline trimming cut 7 bases from V and 6 bases from J; bases unmatched to any gene: 5. In DNA form, the CDR3 reads TGCAGCGAAGGGACTACCCAGACCCAGTACTTC. The encoded protein is CSEGTTQTQYF.

V and J are TRBV3-1 and TRBJ2-7; TRBD2 matches at 8 bases. Germline assignment: CDR1 LGHDT and CDR2 YNNKEL (reference sequence). Losses at the gene ends were 4 bases for V and 2 bases for J; bases not matched to a gene: 7. This CDR3 is 15 amino acids long. The CDR3 DNA reads TGTGCCAGCAGCCCTACCGGGACTAGAACCTACGAGCAGTACTTC. It is translated as CASSPTGTRTYEQYF.

This clonotype was recorded only once. V gene TRBV2 combines with J gene TRBJ2-3, with TRBD2 matching over 14 bases. This CDR3 is built from 15 residues. CDR1 SNHLY and CDR2 FYNNEI come from the germline V gene. V gave up 6 bases and J gave up 5 bases; unmatched junction bases: 4. The CDR3 sequence: CASRAGLAGGDTQYF. In DNA form, the CDR3 reads TGTGCCAGCAGGGCTGGACTAGCGGGAGGAGATACGCAGTATTTT.

This chain joins TRBV6-5 and TRBJ1-2; unclear D gene. CDR3 length: 16 residues. The V gene's germline CDR1 is MNHEY and CDR2 SVGAGI. V lost 4 bases and J 6 bases, leaving 21 bases between the germline ends. CDR3 nucleotide sequence: TGTGCCAGCAGTTCCTCTCCCGAACGCGACCAGCATGGCTACACCTTC. Its protein product is CASSSSPERDQHGYTF.

The rearrangement joins TRBV19 to TRBJ1-1; D remains unclear. The CDR3 extends over 11 amino acids. In germline, CDR1 is LNHDA, CDR2 SQIVND (reference sequence). The V end was cut by 4 bases, the J end by 9 bases, with 9 bases between. CDR3 loop: CASSSPRKAFF. The CDR3 nucleotides are TGTGCCAGTAGTAGTCCGCGGAAAGCTTTCTTT. Filled out from reference TRBV19 and TRBJ1-1, the complete variable domain reads DGGITQSPKYLFRKEGQNVTLSCEQNLNHDAMYWYRQDPGQGLRLIYYSQIVNDFQKGDIAEGYSVSREKKESFPLTVTSAQKNPTAFYLCASSSPRKAFFGQGTRLTVV.

This rearrangement joins TRBV4-2 to TRBJ2-3; TRBD2 might be the D (6 bases). This CDR3 comprises 13 residues. Trimming removed 0 bases at V and 9 bases at J, with 10 bases between. Germline-derived CDR1 and CDR2 are LGHNA and YNFKEQ. CDR3 region: CASSQDRGGTQYF. The CDR3 coding sequence is TGTGCCAGCAGCCAAGATCGGGGAGGCACGCAGTATTTT.

This clonotype has only a few counts. The CDR3: CASSSGNQETQYF. The CDR3 DNA follows: TGTGCCAGCAGCTCCGGGAACCAAGAGACCCAGTACTTC. This chain uses TRBV12-3 or TRBV12-4 with TRBJ2-5, with a tentative D call TRBD2 (5 bases). The CDR3 spans 13 residues. Trimming took 6 bases from V and 0 from J, leaving 8 bases between them.

The rearrangement uses TRBV10-1 and TRBJ1-1; D unresolved. V lost 7 bases and J 1 base, leaving 13 bases between the germline ends. The germline gives CDR1 WNHNN, CDR2 SYGVQD (reference sequence). The CDR3 sequence is 14 residues long. CDR3 in amino acids: CASKNWAANTEAFF. The CDR3 nucleotides are TGCGCCAGCAAAAACTGGGCCGCGAACACTGAAGCTTTCTTT.

The V call is TRBV19, the J call TRBJ2-5; 9 nucleotides line up with TRBD1. The CDR3 spans 15 residues. Trimming removed 4 bases from V and 5 bases from J; junction bases left unmatched: 8. The germline V gene encodes CDR1 LNHDA and CDR2 SQIVND (reference sequence). CDR3: CASSSTGGAGETQYF. CDR3 DNA sequence: TGTGCCAGTAGTAGCACAGGGGGCGCGGGGGAGACCCAGTACTTC.